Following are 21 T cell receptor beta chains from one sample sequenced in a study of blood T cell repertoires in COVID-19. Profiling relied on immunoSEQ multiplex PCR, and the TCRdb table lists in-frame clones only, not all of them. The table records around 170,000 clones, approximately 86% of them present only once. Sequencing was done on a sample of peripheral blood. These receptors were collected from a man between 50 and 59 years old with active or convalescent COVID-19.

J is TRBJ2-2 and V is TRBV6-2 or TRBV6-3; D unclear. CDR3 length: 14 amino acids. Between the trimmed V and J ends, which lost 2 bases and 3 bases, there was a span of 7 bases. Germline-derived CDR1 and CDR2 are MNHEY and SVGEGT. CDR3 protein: CASSYLGHTGELFF. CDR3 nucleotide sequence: TGTGCCAGCAGTTACCTGGGCCACACCGGGGAGCTGTTTTTT.

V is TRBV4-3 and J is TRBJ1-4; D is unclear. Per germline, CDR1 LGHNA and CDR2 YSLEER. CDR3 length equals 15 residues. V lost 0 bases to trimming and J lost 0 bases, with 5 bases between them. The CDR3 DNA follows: TGCGCCAGCAGCCAAGATCCAGCAACTAATGAAAAACTGTTTTTT. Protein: CASSQDPATNEKLFF.

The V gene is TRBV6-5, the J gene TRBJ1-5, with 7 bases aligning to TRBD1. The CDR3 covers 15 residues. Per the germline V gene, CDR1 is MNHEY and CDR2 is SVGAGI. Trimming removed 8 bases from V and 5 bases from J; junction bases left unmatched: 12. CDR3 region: CASLFLTGNDQPQHF. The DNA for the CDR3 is TGTGCCAGCTTATTTTTGACAGGGAACGATCAGCCCCAGCATTTT.

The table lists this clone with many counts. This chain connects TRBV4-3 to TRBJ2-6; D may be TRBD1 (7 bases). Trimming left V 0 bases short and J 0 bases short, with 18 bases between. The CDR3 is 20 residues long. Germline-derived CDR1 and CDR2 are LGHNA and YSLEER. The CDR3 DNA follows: TGCGCCAGCAGCCAAGATGGTGCAGGGGGGCTCCTCTCTGGGGCCAACGTCCTGACTTTC. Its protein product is CASSQDGAGGLLSGANVLTF.

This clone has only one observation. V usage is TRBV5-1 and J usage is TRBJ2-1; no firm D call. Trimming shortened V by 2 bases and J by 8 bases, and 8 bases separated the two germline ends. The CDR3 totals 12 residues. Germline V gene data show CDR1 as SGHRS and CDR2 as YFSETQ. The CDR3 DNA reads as TGCGCCAGCAGCTTTAATCAGGATGAGCAGTTCTTC. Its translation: CASSFNQDEQFF.

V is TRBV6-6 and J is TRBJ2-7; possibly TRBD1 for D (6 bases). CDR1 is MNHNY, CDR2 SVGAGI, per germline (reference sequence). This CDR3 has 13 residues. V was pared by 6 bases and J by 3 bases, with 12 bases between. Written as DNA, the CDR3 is TGTGCCAGCAGAGACACAGGGAACTACGAGCAGTACTTC. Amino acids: CASRDTGNYEQYF.

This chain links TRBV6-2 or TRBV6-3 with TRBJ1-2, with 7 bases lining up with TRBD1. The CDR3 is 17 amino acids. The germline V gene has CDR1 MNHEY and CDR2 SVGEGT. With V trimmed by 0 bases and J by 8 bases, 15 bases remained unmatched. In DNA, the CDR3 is TGTGCCAGCAGTTACTCCGGACAGGCAGACGGGTGGAGCGGCTACACCTTC. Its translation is CASSYSGQADGWSGYTF.

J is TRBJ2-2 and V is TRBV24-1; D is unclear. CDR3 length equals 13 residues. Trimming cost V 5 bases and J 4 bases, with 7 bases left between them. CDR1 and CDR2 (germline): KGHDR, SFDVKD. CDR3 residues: CATSGGRTGELFF. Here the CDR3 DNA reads TGTGCCACCAGTGGAGGTCGCACCGGGGAGCTGTTTTTT.

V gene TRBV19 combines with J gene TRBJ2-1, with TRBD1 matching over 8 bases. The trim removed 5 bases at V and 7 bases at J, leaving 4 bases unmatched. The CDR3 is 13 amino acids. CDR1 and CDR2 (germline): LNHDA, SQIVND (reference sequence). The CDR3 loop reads CASSPWTGNEQFF. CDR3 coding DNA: TGTGCCAGTAGTCCGTGGACAGGGAATGAGCAGTTCTTC.

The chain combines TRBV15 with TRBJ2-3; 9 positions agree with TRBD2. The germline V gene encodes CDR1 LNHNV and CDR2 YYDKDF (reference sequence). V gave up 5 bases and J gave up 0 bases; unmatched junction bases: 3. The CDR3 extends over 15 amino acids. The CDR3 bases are TGTGCCACCAGCGGCGGACTAGCGAGCACAGATACGCAGTATTTT. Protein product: CATSGGLASTDTQYF.

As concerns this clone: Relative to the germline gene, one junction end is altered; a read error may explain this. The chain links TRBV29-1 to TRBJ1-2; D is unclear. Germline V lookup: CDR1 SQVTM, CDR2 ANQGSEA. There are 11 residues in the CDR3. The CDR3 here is CSVGGNSGYTF. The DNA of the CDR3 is TGCAGCGTTGGAGGCAACTCTGGCTACACCTTC.

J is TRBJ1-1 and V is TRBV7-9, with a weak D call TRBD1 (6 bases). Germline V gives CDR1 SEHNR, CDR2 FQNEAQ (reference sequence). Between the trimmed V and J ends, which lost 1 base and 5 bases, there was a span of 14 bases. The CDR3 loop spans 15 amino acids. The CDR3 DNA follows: TGTGCCAGCAGCTTAGGTACAGGGCCCAAAACTGAAGCTTTCTTT. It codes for CASSLGTGPKTEAFF.

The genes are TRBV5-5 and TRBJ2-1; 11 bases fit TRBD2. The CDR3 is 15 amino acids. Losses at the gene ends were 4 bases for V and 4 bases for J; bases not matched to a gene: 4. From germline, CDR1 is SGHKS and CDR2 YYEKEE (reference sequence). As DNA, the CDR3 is TGTGCCAGCAGCGAGGGGACTAGCGGTTACAATGAGCAGTTCTTC. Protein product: CASSEGTSGYNEQFF.

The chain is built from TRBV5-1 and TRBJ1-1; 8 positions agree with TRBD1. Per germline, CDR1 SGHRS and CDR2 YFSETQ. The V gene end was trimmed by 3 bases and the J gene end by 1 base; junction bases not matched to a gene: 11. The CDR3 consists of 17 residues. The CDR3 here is CASSSRQGMRSNTEAFF. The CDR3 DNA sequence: TGCGCCAGCAGCTCCAGACAGGGGATGAGGTCGAACACTGAAGCTTTCTTT.

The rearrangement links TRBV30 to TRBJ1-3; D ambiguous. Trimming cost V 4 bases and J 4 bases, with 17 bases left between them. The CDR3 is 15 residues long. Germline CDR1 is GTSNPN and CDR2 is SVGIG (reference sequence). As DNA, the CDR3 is TGTGCCTGGAACTGGTCAGGACGGGGAGGAAACACCATATATTTT. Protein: CAWNWSGRGGNTIYF. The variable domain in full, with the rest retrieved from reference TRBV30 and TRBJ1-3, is SQTIHQWPATLVQPVGSPLSLECTVEGTSNPNLYWYRQAAGRGLQLLFYSVGIGQISSEVPQNLSASRPQDRQFILSSKKLLLSDSGFYLCAWNWSGRGGNTIYFGEGSWLTVV.

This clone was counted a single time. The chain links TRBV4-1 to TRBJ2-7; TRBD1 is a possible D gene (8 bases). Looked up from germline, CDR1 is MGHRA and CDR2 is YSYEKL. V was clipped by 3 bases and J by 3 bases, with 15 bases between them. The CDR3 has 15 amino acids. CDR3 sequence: CASSQGGTGVYEQYF. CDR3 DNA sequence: TGCGCCAGCAGCCAGGGGGGGACAGGAGTCTACGAGCAGTACTTC.

CDR3 loop: CASGGVYNEQFF. In DNA, the CDR3 is TGTGCCAGTGGGGGGGTATACAATGAGCAGTTCTTC. The chain couples TRBV19 to TRBJ2-1, with TRBD2 matching over 7 bases. This CDR3 has 12 amino acids. V lost 8 bases, J lost 4 bases, and 2 bases stayed unmatched. The germline gives CDR1 LNHDA, CDR2 SQIVND (reference sequence).

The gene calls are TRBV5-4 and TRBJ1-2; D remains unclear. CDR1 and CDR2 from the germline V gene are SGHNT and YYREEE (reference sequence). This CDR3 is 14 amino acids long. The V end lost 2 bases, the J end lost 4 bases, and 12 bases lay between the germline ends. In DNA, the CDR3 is TGTGCCAGCAGCTTATCAGTCTCCTCCTATGGCTACACCTTC. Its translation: CASSLSVSSYGYTF.

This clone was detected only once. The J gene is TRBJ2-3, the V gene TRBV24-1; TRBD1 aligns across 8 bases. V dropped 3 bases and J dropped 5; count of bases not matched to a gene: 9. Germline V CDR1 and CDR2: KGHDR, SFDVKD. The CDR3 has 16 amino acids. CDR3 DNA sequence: TGTGCCACCAGTGATACCGTGACAGGGGCTATAGATACGCAGTATTTT. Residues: CATSDTVTGAIDTQYF.

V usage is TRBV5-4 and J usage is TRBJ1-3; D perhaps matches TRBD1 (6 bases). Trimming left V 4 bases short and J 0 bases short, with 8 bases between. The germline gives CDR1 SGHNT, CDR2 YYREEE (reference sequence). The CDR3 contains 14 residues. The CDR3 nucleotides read TGTGCCAGCAGCCTAGGGGGCTCTGGAAACACCATATATTTT. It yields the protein CASSLGGSGNTIYF.

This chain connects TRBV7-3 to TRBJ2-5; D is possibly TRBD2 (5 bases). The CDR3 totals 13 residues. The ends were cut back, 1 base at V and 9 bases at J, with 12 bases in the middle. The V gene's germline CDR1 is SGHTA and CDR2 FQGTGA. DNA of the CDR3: TGTGCCAGCAGCTTAAAAGGACCCGGGGCCCAGTACTTC. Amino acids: CASSLKGPGAQYF.